Following are 26 T cell receptor beta chains from one sample sequenced in a study of regulatory T cells in long-lasting Graves disease. iRepertoire HTBI primers and Arm-PCR of CDR3 regions built TCR beta libraries. Using its own MiXCR run on the multiplex PCR reads, TCRdb lists one record per CDR3 protein. The sample yields around 330,000 distinct CDR3 sequences, more than 15% seen once. Time point defined: newly diagnosed GD, antithyroid drugs for less than 3 months. From RNA extracted from PBMCs, the TCR library was made. The sample consisted of peripheral blood mononuclear cells (PBMCs), taken at new diagnosis, from a patient treated with antithyroid drugs. The source of these receptors is a female donor with Graves disease.

This clonotype appeared a few times. The chain combines TRBV9 with TRBJ1-4; D gene ambiguous. This CDR3 comprises 14 residues. V lost 2 bases and J lost 4, with 9 bases in between. Germline V gene data show CDR1 as SGDLS and CDR2 as YYNGEE. This chain's CDR3 is CASSVAAHNEKLFF. The CDR3, as DNA: TGTGCCAGCAGCGTGGCAGCTCATAATGAAAAACTGTTTTTT.

There are many counts of this clonotype. The CDR3 spells CASSILAGAADTQYF. The DNA of the CDR3 is TGTGCCAGTAGTATACTAGCGGGAGCGGCAGATACGCAGTATTTT. The chain combines TRBV19 with TRBJ2-3; 10 positions match TRBD2. This CDR3 has 15 residues. Trimming removed 2 bases from V and 4 bases from J; junction bases left unmatched: 3. CDR1 is LNHDA and CDR2 is SQIVND in the germline V gene (reference sequence).

Ten or more counts support this clonotype. The CDR3 loop is CASSPGWGTGETQYF. CDR3 DNA sequence: TGTGCCAGCAGCCCGGGATGGGGGACGGGAGAGACCCAGTACTTC. This sequence joins TRBV28 and TRBJ2-5, with D perhaps TRBD1 or TRBD2 (5 bases each). CDR3 size: 15 residues. The V and J ends lost 6 bases and 4 bases respectively, with 18 bases between them. CDR1 and CDR2 from the germline V gene are MDHEN and SYDVKM. The full variable domain, with the rest looked up from reference TRBV28 and TRBJ2-5, is DVKVTQSSRYLVKRTGEKVFLECVQDMDHENMFWYRQDPGLGLRLIYFSYDVKMKEKGDIPEGYSVSREKKERFSLILESASTNQTSMYLCASSPGWGTGETQYFGPGTRLLVL.

A few counts support this clonotype. In nucleotides, the CDR3 is TGTGCCAGTTCCCACGAGGGGGGGGCGGCTGAAGCTTTCTTT. Amino acids: CASSHEGGAAEAFF. The chain carries TRBV6-1 and TRBJ1-1; possibly TRBD1 for D (6 bases). The length of the CDR3 is 14 residues. V was cut by 9 bases and J by 6 bases, with 20 bases left in between. The germline gives CDR1 MNHNS, CDR2 SASEGT.

Ten or more counts support this clonotype. CDR3 sequence (DNA): TGTGCCAGCAGTCCCCCGAATCAGCCCCAGCATTTT. Translating it yields CASSPPNQPQHF. The V gene is TRBV2, the J gene TRBJ1-5; D is unclear. V dropped 5 bases and J dropped 4 bases, with 6 bases sitting between them. The CDR3 has 12 amino acids. CDR1 and CDR2 (germline): SNHLY, FYNNEI.

The gene calls are TRBV9 and TRBJ2-1; 13 positions agree with TRBD2. The CDR3 is 16 amino acids. The germline gives CDR1 SGDLS, CDR2 YYNGEE. V dropped 4 bases and J dropped 3; count of bases not matched to a gene: 4. The CDR3 is CASSPRTSGGYNEQFF. DNA for the CDR3: TGTGCCAGCAGCCCCAGGACTAGCGGGGGCTACAATGAGCAGTTCTTC.

This clonotype was observed once. The chain couples TRBV11-2 to TRBJ2-1; D may be TRBD2 (5 bases). The V and J ends lost 6 bases and 6 bases respectively, with 21 bases between them. The CDR3 totals 16 residues. Germline CDR1 reads SGHAT; CDR2 reads FQNNGV. DNA for the CDR3: TGTGCCAGCAGATCCCCGGGTAGGTCGGGGAGCAATGAGCAGTTCTTC. Its protein product is CASRSPGRSGSNEQFF.

Turning to this clonotype: An end of the junction differs from the germline gene, which may be a read error. V gene TRBV5-5 combines with J gene TRBJ2-1; D gene uncertain. The germline V gene has CDR1 SGHKS and CDR2 YYEKEE (reference sequence). This CDR3 comprises 14 residues. This CDR3 is CASNLDGINNEQFF. The CDR3 nucleotides are TGTGCCAGCAACTTGGATGGAATAAACAATGAGCAGTTCTTC.

This clonotype was counted at least ten times. The chain has TRBV7-9 and TRBJ2-7; the match to TRBD2 covers 12 bases. The germline V gene has CDR1 SEHNR and CDR2 FQNEAQ (reference sequence). The trim removed 5 bases at V and 0 bases at J, leaving 8 bases unmatched. CDR3 length: 17 amino acids. The CDR3 nucleotides are TGTGCCAGCAGCCTCGGGACTAGCGGGCAAAGCTCCTACGAGCAGTACTTC. This translates into CASSLGTSGQSSYEQYF.

This clonotype was seen repeatedly, ten times or more. The rearrangement uses TRBV12-3 or TRBV12-4 and TRBJ2-2, with D perhaps matching TRBD2 (5 bases). Trimming pared 2 bases from V and 6 bases from J, leaving 10 bases between. The CDR3 has 14 residues. CDR3 in DNA: TGTGCCAGCAGTTTAATGGGAGAAGCCGGGGAGCTGTTTTTT. Translating it yields CASSLMGEAGELFF.

This chain connects TRBV20-1 to TRBJ2-4, with D possibly matching TRBD1 (6 bases). Trimming left V 0 bases short and J 3 bases short, with 15 bases between. The CDR3 spans 16 residues. Germline CDR1 DFQATT, CDR2 SNEGSKA (reference sequence). DNA of the CDR3: TGCAGTGCTAGAGATATCCCAGGGGCCGTCAAAAACATTCAGTACTTC. It specifies CSARDIPGAVKNIQYF.

This clonotype came up a few times. The V and J genes are TRBV4-1 and TRBJ2-5; a possible D gene is TRBD2 (6 bases). Germline V gene data show CDR1 as MGHRA and CDR2 as YSYEKL. The CDR3 spans 16 residues. V shed 3 bases and J shed 1 base, with 15 bases lying between them. CDR3 nucleotides: TGCGCCAGCAGCCACCCCACGGAGGGCCCCCAAGAGACCCAGTACTTC. Translated: CASSHPTEGPQETQYF.

Ten or more counts support this clonotype. The chain is built from TRBV28 and TRBJ2-3; D not certain. Trimming left V 1 base short and J 6 bases short, with 26 bases between. The CDR3 contains 19 residues. Germline CDR1 and CDR2: MDHEN and SYDVKM. The CDR3 spells CASSLSRSQIYNIQDTQYF. Here the CDR3 DNA reads TGTGCCAGCAGTTTATCTCGCAGCCAAATCTATAACATCCAGGATACGCAGTATTTT.

The genes are TRBV11-2 and TRBJ2-1, with 8 positions matching TRBD1. CDR1 is SGHAT and CDR2 is FQNNGV in the germline V gene. Germline trimming cut 5 bases from V and 4 bases from J; bases unmatched to any gene: 10. This CDR3 comprises 16 residues. The CDR3 DNA follows: TGTGCCAGCAGCGCAAGACCGGGACAGGTGTACAATGAGCAGTTCTTC. It is translated as CASSARPGQVYNEQFF.

Ten or more counts support this clonotype. This rearrangement joins TRBV25-1 to TRBJ2-7, with TRBD2 matching over 10 bases. Germline CDR1 is MGHDK and CDR2 is SYGVNS. Germline trimming cut 5 bases from V and 3 bases from J; bases unmatched to any gene: 7. The CDR3 has 15 residues. The CDR3 region is CASSRETSGYYEQYF. The CDR3 DNA sequence: TGTGCCAGCAGTCGGGAGACTAGCGGGTACTACGAGCAGTACTTC.

In its sample, this clonotype was seen many times. The rearrangement links TRBV6-1 to TRBJ2-3, with D perhaps assigned TRBD1 or TRBD2 (6 bases each). V was trimmed by 7 bases and J by 6 bases, leaving 14 bases between them. This CDR3 is built from 13 residues. From germline, CDR1 is MNHNS and CDR2 SASEGT. The CDR3 sequence is CASKAGEADTQYF. DNA of the CDR3: TGTGCCAGCAAGGCAGGGGAGGCTGATACGCAGTATTTT.

V and J are TRBV19 and TRBJ2-2; 12 nucleotides line up with TRBD2. The CDR3 spans 16 residues. V shed 7 bases, J shed 7 bases, and the junction held 10 bases outside the gene matches. Germline CDR1 reads LNHDA; CDR2 reads SQIVND (reference sequence). The CDR3 region has the DNA TGTGCCAGTATTGGAGGACTAGCGGGAAAAGGCGGGGAGCTGTTTTTT. Translating it yields CASIGGLAGKGGELFF. The whole variable domain, remainder taken from reference TRBV19 and TRBJ2-2, is DGGITQSPKYLFRKEGQNVTLSCEQNLNHDAMYWYRQDPGQGLRLIYYSQIVNDFQKGDIAEGYSVSREKKESFPLTVTSAQKNPTAFYLCASIGGLAGKGGELFFGEGSRLTVL.

This clonotype was observed many times. CDR3 DNA: TGTGCCAGCAGCCGAGGGAGTGAAGCTTTCTTT. Its protein is CASSRGSEAFF. This chain joins TRBV7-9 and TRBJ1-1, with D uncertain. Trimming stripped 5 bases from V and 7 bases from J, with 8 bases between. The CDR3 consists of 11 residues. Germline V gene data show CDR1 as SEHNR and CDR2 as FQNEAQ (reference sequence).

V usage is TRBV11-3 and J usage is TRBJ2-5, with D uncertain. The CDR3 covers 16 residues. Deletions cut 3 bases from V and 2 bases from J, with 16 bases between. Germline CDR1 and CDR2: SGHNT and YENEEA. The CDR3 reads CASSFAGRAPQETQYF. CDR3 nucleotides: TGTGCCAGCAGCTTTGCCGGTCGGGCGCCTCAAGAGACCCAGTACTTC.

This clonotype was observed at least ten times. The V and J genes are TRBV3-1 and TRBJ1-2; D remains unclear. The V end lost 0 bases, the J end lost 4 bases, and 6 bases lay between the germline ends. CDR3 size: 13 residues. CDR1 is LGHDT, CDR2 YNNKEL, per germline (reference sequence). The chain's CDR3 is CASSQDARYGYTF. Here the CDR3 DNA reads TGTGCCAGCAGCCAAGATGCCCGCTATGGCTACACCTTC.

The table lists this clonotype with a few counts. J is TRBJ2-1 and V is TRBV27; no firm D call. The germline V and J ends were trimmed by 1 base and 0 bases, with 7 bases remaining between them. Germline CDR1 MNHEY, CDR2 SMNVEV (reference sequence). The CDR3 contains 15 residues. The CDR3 DNA reads as TGTGCCAGCAGTTTATTACCTAGCTCCTACAATGAGCAGTTCTTC. This sequence encodes CASSLLPSSYNEQFF.

This clonotype was seen ten or more times. The gene calls are TRBV2 and TRBJ1-5; D gene uncertain. CDR3 length equals 15 residues. Germline assignment: CDR1 SNHLY and CDR2 FYNNEI. Trimming stripped 4 bases from V and 0 bases from J, with 10 bases between. CDR3 sequence: CASSAAEYSNQPQHF. In nucleotides, the CDR3 is TGTGCCAGCAGTGCCGCGGAATATAGCAATCAGCCCCAGCATTTT.

This chain links TRBV12-3 or TRBV12-4 with TRBJ2-2, with TRBD2 matching over 10 bases. Losses at the gene ends were 5 bases for V and 1 base for J; bases not matched to a gene: 7. This CDR3 region has 17 residues. This CDR3 reads CASSDPLAGVNTGELFF. The CDR3 DNA reads TGTGCCAGCAGTGATCCCCTAGCGGGAGTGAACACCGGGGAGCTGTTTTTT.

This clonotype was observed at least ten times. The chain is built from TRBV11-3 and TRBJ2-1; 11 nucleotides align to TRBD2. V lost 1 base, J lost 6 bases, and 5 bases stayed unmatched. Germline V CDR1 and CDR2: SGHNT, YENEEA. This CDR3 is 16 amino acids long. The DNA for the CDR3 is TGTGCCAGCAGCTTAGTAGCGGGAGGGCGGAGCAATGAGCAGTTCTTC. Translating gives CASSLVAGGRSNEQFF.

In its sample, this clonotype was seen a few times. V is TRBV7-8 and J is TRBJ1-2; TRBD1 is a possible D gene (5 bases). Between the trimmed V and J ends, which lost 5 bases and 8 bases, there was a span of 24 bases. CDR1 is SGHVS and CDR2 is FQNEAQ in the germline V gene. The CDR3 loop spans 16 amino acids. CDR3 amino acids: CASSQLPLGAQKGYTF. The DNA of the CDR3 is TGTGCCAGCAGCCAATTGCCCCTAGGGGCTCAGAAGGGCTACACCTTC.

This clonotype has a count of ten or more. The DNA of the CDR3 is TGTGCCAGTAGTATTCGGGCGGGAACGGCAACTAATGAAAAACTGTTTTTT. This translates into CASSIRAGTATNEKLFF. This sequence joins TRBV19 and TRBJ1-4; the D is unclear. Germline CDR1 reads LNHDA; CDR2 reads SQIVND (reference sequence). The CDR3 extends over 17 amino acids. V was pared by 3 bases and J by 0 bases, with 14 bases between.